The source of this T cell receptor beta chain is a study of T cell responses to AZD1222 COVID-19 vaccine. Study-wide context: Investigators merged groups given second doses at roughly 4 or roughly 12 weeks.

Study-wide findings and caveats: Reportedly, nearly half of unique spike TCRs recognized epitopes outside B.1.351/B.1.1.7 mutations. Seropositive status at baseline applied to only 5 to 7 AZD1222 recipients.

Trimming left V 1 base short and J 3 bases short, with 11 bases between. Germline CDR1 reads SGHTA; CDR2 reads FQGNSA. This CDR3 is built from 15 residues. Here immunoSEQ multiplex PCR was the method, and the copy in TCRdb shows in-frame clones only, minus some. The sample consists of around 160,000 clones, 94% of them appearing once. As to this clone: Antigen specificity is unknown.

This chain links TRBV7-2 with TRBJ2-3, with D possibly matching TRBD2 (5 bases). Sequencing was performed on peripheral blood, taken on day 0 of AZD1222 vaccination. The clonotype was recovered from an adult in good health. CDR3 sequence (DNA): TGTGCCAGCAGCTTAGGAGGGAGTCAGACAGATACGCAGTATTTT. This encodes CASSLGGSQTDTQYF.